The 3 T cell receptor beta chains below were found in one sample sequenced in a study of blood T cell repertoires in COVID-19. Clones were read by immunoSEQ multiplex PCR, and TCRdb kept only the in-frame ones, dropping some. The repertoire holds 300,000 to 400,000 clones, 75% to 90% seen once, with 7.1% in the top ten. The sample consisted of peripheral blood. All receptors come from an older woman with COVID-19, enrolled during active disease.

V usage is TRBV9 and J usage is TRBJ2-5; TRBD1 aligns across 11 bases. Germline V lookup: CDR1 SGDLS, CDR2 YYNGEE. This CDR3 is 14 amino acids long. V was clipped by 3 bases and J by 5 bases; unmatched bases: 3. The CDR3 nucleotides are TGTGCCAGCAGCGACAGGACAGGGGGCGAGACCCAGTACTTC. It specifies CASSDRTGGETQYF.

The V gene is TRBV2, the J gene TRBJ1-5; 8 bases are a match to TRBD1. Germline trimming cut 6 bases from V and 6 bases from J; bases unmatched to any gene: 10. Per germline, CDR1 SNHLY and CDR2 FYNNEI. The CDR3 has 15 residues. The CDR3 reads CASRDDRGGPQPQHF. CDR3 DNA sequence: TGTGCCAGCAGGGACGACAGGGGCGGACCTCAGCCCCAGCATTTT.

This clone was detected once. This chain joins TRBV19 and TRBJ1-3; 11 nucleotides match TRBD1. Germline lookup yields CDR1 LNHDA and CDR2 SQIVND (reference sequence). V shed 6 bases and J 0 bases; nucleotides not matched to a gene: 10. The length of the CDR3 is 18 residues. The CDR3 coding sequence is TGTGCCAGTAGCTACCCCGGGACAGGGGGGATCTCTGGAAACACCATATATTTT. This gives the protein CASSYPGTGGISGNTIYF. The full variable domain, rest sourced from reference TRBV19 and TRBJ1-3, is DGGITQSPKYLFRKEGQNVTLSCEQNLNHDAMYWYRQDPGQGLRLIYYSQIVNDFQKGDIAEGYSVSREKKESFPLTVTSAQKNPTAFYLCASSYPGTGGISGNTIYFGEGSWLTVV.